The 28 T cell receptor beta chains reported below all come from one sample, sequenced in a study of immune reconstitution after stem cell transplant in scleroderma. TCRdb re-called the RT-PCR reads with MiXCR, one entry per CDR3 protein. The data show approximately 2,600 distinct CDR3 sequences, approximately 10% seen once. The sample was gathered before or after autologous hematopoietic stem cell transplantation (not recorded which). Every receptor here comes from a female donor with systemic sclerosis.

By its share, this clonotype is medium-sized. CDR3 nucleotide sequence: TGCAGCGTTTCTGTGGTTCCGAGTGGAAACACCATATATTTT. Translation gives CSVSVVPSGNTIYF. V is TRBV29-1 and J is TRBJ1-3, with D unclear. CDR3 size: 14 residues. In germline, CDR1 is SQVTM, CDR2 ANQGSEA. Trimming took off 5 bases at V and 3 bases at J, with 14 bases between the two ends.

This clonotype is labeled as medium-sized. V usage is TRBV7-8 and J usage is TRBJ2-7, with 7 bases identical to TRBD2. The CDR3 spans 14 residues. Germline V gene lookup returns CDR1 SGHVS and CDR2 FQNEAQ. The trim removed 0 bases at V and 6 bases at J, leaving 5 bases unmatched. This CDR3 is CASSLARLAGEQYF. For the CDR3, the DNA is TGTGCCAGCAGCTTAGCCCGACTAGCTGGCGAGCAGTACTTC.

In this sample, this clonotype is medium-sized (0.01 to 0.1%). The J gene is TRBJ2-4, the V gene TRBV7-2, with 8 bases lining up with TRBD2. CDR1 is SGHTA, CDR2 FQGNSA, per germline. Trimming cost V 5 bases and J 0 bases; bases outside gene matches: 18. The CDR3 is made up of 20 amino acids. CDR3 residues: CASSPSRRGEYPLAKNIQYF. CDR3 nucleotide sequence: TGTGCCAGCAGCCCCAGCCGGCGGGGGGAGTACCCGCTAGCCAAAAACATTCAGTACTTC.

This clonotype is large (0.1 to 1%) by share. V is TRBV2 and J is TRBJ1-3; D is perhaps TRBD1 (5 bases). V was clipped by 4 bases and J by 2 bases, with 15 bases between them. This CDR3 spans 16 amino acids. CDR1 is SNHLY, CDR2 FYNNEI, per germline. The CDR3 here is CASSVGQPSAGNTIYF. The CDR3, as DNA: TGTGCCAGCAGTGTGGGGCAGCCCTCGGCTGGAAACACCATATATTTT.

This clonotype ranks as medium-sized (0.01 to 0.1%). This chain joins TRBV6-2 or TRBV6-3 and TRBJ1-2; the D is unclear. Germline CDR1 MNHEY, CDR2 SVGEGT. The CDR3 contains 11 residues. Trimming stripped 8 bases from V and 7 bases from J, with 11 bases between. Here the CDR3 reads CASEGYGGYTF. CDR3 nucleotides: TGTGCCAGCGAGGGATACGGTGGCTACACCTTC.

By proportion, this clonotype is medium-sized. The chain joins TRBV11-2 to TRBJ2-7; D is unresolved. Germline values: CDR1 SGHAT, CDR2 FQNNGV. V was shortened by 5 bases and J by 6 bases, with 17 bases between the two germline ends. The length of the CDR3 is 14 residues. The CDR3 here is CASSPGRGPREQYF. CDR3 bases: TGTGCCAGCAGCCCCGGACGAGGTCCTCGCGAGCAGTACTTC.

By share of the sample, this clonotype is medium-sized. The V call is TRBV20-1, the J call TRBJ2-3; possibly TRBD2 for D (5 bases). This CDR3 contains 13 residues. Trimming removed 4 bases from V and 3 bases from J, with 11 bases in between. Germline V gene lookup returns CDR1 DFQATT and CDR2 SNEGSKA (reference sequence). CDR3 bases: TGCAGTGCTACCCGAGCGGAGACAGATACGCAGTATTTT. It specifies CSATRAETDTQYF.

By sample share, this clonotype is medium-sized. CDR3 protein: CSVAGQGANYGYTF. CDR3 nucleotides: TGCAGCGTTGCCGGACAGGGGGCGAACTATGGCTACACCTTC. This chain links TRBV29-1 with TRBJ1-2, with TRBD1 matching 11 bases. Germline lookup yields CDR1 SQVTM and CDR2 ANQGSEA. Losses at the gene ends were 4 bases for V and 2 bases for J; bases not matched to a gene: 3. The CDR3 consists of 14 residues.

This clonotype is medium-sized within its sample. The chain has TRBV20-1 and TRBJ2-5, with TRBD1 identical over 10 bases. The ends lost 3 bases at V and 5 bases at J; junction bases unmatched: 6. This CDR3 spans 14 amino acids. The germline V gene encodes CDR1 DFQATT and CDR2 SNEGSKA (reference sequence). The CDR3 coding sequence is TGCAGTGCTAGCTGGGGACAGGGGCCGGAGACCCAGTACTTC. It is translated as CSASWGQGPETQYF.

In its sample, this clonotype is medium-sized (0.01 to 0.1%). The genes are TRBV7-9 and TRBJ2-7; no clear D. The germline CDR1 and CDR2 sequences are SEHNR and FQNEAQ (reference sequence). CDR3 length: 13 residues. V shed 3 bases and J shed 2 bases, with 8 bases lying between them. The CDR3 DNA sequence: TGTGCCAGCAGCTTTCAGTTTCCCTACGAGCAGTACTTC. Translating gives CASSFQFPYEQYF.

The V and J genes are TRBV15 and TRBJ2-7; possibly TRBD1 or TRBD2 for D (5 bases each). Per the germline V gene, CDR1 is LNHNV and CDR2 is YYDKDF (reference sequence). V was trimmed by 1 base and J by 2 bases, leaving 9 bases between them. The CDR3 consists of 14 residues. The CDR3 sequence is CATSRGGIPYEQYF. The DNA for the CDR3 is TGTGCCACCAGCAGAGGGGGGATCCCCTACGAGCAGTACTTC. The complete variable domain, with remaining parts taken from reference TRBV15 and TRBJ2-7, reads DAMVIQNPRYQVTQFGKPVTLSCSQTLNHNVMYWYQQKSSQAPKLLFHYYDKDFNNEADTPDNFQSRRPNTSFCFLDIRSPGLGDTAMYLCATSRGGIPYEQYFGPGTRLTVT.

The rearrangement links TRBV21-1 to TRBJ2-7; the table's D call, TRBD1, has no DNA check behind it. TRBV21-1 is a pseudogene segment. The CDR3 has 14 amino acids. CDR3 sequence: CASSSRDRAYEQYF. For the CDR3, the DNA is TGTGCCAGCAGCAGCCGGGACAGGGCCTACGAGCAGTACTTC.

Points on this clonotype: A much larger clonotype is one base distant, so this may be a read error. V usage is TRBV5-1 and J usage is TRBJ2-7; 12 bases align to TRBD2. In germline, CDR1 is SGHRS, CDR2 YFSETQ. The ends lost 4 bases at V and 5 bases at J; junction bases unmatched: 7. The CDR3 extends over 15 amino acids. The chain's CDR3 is CASSPGLAGTNEQYF. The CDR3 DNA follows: TGCGCCAGCAGCCCAGGACTAGCGGGGACCAACGAGCAGTACTTC.

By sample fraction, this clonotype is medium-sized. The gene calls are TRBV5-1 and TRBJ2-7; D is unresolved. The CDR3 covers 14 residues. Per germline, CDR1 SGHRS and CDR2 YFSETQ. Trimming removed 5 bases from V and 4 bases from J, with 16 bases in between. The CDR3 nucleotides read TGCGCCAGCAGTTACGTTCCCCTTACGTACGAGCAGTACTTC. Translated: CASSYVPLTYEQYF.

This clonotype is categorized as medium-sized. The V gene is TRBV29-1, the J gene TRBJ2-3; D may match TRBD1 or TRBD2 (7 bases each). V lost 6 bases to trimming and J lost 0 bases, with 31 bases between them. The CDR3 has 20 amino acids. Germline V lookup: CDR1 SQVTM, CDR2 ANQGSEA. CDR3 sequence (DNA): TGCAGCGTCACGGGAAGGGGGGGTGACAGGGACTATTCGAGCACAGATACGCAGTATTTT. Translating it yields CSVTGRGGDRDYSSTDTQYF.

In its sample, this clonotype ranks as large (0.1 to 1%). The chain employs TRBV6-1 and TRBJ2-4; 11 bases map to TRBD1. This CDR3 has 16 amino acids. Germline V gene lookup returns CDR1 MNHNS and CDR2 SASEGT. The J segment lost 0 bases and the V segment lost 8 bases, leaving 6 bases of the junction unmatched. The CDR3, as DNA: TGTGCCAGCGGGACAGGGGGTACCCTAGCCAAAAACATTCAGTACTTC. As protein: CASGTGGTLAKNIQYF.

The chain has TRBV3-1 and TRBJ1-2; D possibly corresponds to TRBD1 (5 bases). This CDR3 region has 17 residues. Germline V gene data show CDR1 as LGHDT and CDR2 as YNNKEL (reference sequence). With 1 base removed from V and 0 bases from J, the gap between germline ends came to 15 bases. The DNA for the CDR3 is TGTGCCAGCAGCCAAGTAGTGGTCCCAGGGCCTAACTATGGCTACACCTTC. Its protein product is CASSQVVVPGPNYGYTF.

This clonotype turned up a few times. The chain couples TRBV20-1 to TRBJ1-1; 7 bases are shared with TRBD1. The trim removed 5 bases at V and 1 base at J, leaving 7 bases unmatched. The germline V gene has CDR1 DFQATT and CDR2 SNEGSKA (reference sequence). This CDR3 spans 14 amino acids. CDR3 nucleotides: TGCAGTGCTCGCCCCACAGGGGAGAACACTGAAGCTTTCTTT. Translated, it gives CSARPTGENTEAFF.

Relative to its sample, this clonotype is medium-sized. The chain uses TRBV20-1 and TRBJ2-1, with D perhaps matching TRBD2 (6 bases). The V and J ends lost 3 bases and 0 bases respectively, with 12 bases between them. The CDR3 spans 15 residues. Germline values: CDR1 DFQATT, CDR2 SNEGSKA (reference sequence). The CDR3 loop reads CSAREWDSSYNEQFF. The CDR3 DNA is TGCAGTGCTAGGGAGTGGGACTCCTCCTACAATGAGCAGTTCTTC.

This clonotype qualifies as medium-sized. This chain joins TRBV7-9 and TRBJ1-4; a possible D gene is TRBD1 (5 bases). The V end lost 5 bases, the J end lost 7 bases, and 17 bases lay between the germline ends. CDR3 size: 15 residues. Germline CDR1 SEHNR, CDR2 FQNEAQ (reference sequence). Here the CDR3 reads CASSEVVTAREKLFF. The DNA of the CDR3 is TGTGCCAGCAGCGAGGTGGTGACAGCGCGTGAAAAACTGTTTTTT.

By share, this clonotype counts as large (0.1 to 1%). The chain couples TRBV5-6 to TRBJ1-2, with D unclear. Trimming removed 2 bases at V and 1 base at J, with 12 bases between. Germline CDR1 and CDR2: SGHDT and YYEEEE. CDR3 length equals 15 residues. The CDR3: CASSFMGSINYGYTF. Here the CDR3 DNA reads TGTGCCAGCAGCTTTATGGGCAGTATTAACTATGGCTACACCTTC.

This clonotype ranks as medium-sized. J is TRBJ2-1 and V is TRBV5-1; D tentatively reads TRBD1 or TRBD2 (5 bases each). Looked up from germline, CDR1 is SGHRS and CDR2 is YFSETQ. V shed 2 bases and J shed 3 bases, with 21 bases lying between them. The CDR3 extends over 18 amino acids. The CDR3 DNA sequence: TGCGCCAGCAGCTTTTTTATCCAGACTGGGACGTACTACAATGAGCAGTTCTTC. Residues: CASSFFIQTGTYYNEQFF.

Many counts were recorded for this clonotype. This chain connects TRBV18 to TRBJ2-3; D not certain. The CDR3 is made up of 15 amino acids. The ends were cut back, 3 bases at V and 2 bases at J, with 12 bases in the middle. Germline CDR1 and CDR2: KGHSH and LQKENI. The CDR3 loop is CASSPVQTYTDTQYF. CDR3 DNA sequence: TGTGCCAGCTCACCCGTGCAAACCTACACAGATACGCAGTATTTT.

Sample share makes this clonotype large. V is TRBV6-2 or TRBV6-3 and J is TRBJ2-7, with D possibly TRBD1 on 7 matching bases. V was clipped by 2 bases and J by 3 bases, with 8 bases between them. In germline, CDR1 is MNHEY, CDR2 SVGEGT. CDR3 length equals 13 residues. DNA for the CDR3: TGTGCCAGCAGTTACCAGGGGGGCTACGAGCAGTACTTC. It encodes CASSYQGGYEQYF.

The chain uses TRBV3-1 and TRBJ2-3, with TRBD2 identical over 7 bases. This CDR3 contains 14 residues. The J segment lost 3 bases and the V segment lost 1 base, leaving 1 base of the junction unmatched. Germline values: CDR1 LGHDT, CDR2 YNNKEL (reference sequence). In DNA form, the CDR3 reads TGTGCCAGCAGCCAAGGGGAGGGTACAGATACGCAGTATTTT. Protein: CASSQGEGTDTQYF.

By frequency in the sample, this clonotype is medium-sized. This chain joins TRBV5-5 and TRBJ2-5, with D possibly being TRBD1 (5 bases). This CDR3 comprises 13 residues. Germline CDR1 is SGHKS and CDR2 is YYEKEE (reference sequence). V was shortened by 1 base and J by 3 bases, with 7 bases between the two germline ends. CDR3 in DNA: TGTGCCAGCAGCTTGCCAGGGAAAGAGACCCAGTACTTC. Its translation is CASSLPGKETQYF.

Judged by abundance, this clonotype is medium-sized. DNA for the CDR3: TGTGCCAGCAGCGTAGACGGACAGGGTAGGAATGAGCAGTTCTTC. Its protein product is CASSVDGQGRNEQFF. This chain links TRBV9 with TRBJ2-1, with 8 bases that match TRBD1. From germline, CDR1 is SGDLS and CDR2 YYNGEE. V gave up 0 bases and J gave up 7 bases; unmatched junction bases: 6. The CDR3 covers 15 residues.

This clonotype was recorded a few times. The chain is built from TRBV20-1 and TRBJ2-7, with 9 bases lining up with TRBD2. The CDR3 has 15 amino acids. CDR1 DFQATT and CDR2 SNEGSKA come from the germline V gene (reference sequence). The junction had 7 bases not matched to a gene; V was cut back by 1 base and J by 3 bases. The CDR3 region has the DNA TGCAGTGCTAGAGGTCTAGCGGGATCAAGCTACGAGCAGTACTTC. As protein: CSARGLAGSSYEQYF.